The entry that follows covers one TCR beta chain sequence. Antigen: not known. The CDR3 has 16 amino acids. Deletions cut 4 bases from V and 2 bases from J, with 17 bases between. CDR1 is SGHRS, CDR2 YFSETQ, per germline. The sample comes from a study of T cell responses to AZD1222 COVID-19 vaccine. Study conclusions and caveats: Clonal diversity was possibly underestimated; the donors were predominantly white British and more often female. Repertoires were sampled only after the peak T cell response.

TCRdb keeps only in-frame clones here, not all; method: immunoSEQ multiplex PCR. The sample yields 100,000 to 150,000 clones, about 86% seen once. This sequence originates from an adult who received the AZD1222 COVID-19 vaccine. Source: peripheral blood, taken 28 days after the second AZD1222 dose. The rearrangement joins TRBV5-1 to TRBJ2-3; no reliable D call. The CDR3 nucleotides read TGCGCCAGCAGCCCGGAAAGTGGACCCAACACAGATACGCAGTATTTT. This translates into CASSPESGPNTDTQYF.